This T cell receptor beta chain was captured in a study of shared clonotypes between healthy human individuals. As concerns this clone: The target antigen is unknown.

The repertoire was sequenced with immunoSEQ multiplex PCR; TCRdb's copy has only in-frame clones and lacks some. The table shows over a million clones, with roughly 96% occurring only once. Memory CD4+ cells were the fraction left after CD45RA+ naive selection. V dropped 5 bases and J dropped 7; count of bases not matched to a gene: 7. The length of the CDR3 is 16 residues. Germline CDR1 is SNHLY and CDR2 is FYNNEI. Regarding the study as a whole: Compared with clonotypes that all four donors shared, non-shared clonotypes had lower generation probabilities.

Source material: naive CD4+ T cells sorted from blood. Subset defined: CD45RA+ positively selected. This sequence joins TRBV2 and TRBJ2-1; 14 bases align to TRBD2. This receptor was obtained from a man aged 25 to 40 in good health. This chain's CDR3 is CASSQTSGRDRNEQFF. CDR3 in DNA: TGTGCCAGCAGTCAGACTAGCGGGAGGGATAGAAATGAGCAGTTCTTC. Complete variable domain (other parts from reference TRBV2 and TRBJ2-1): EPEVTQTPSHQVTQMGQEVILRCVPISNHLYFYWYRQILGQKVEFLVSFYNNEISEKSEIFDDQFSVERPDGSNFTLKIRSTKLEDSAMYFCASSQTSGRDRNEQFFGPGTRLTVL.